Listed here are 10 T cell receptor beta chains from one sample, sequenced in a study of post-analysis software for immune sequencing data. These TCRs' antigens remain unknown. Researchers reported that TCR beta cDNA libraries carried unique molecular identifiers. TCRdb recomputed calls from the PCR reads with MiXCR, one row per CDR3 protein. The sample contains hundreds of thousands of distinct CDR3 sequences, approximately 46% of which appear only once. Regarding the study as a whole: Roughly five TRBV segments, including TRBV5-6, TRBV5-1 and TRBV20-1, were more frequent in patients than controls.

The sequenced material came from blood. The source of these receptors is a girl aged 10-17 years with multiple sclerosis.

This chain connects TRBV7-2 to TRBJ2-1; tentative D call: TRBD2 (6 bases). Trimming removed 5 bases from V and 15 bases from J, with 14 bases in between. Germline CDR1 reads SGHTA; CDR2 reads FQGNSA. CDR3 length: 11 residues. The CDR3 nucleotides read TGTGCCAGCAGCACAGCCGGGACTCCGTTCTTC. This translates into CASSTAGTPFF.

This sequence joins TRBV28 and TRBJ2-7; 12 bases align to TRBD2. Germline-derived CDR1 and CDR2 are MDHEN and SYDVKM. The CDR3 totals 19 residues. V was pared by 4 bases and J by 10 bases, with 23 bases of the junction left unmatched. In DNA, the CDR3 is TGTGCCAGCAGTTCCCCTGGACTAGCGGGAAGCAGGTACCAAGAGGCCCAGTACTTC. This gives the protein CASSSPGLAGSRYQEAQYF.

This clonotype has more than one count but fewer than ten. The V gene is TRBV11-2, the J gene TRBJ1-6, with 8 bases lining up with TRBD1. After removal of 5 bases from V and 7 bases from J, the junction contained 7 bases not matched to a gene. This CDR3 is 15 amino acids long. Germline CDR1 SGHAT, CDR2 FQNNGV. In DNA form, the CDR3 reads TGTGCCAGCAGCGCCCGACAGGGGACGAATTCACCCCTCCACTTT. Protein product: CASSARQGTNSPLHF.

The CDR3: CSARDSNRTYEQYF. The DNA for the CDR3 is TGCAGTGCTAGAGATAGTAACCGAACCTACGAGCAGTACTTC. V gene TRBV20-1 combines with J gene TRBJ2-7, with D unresolved. CDR1 is DFQATT and CDR2 is SNEGSKA in the germline V gene (reference sequence). The CDR3 totals 14 residues. The V end lost 0 bases, the J end lost 2 bases, and 11 bases lay between the germline ends.

The chain carries TRBV9 and TRBJ1-3; no definite D call. The CDR3 sequence is 14 residues long. The V end lost 3 bases, the J end lost 8 bases, and 15 bases lay between the germline ends. Germline CDR1 SGDLS, CDR2 YYNGEE. CDR3 sequence (DNA): TGTGCCAGCAGCGGCGTAAGCGGCGTAGACACCATATATTTT. It is translated as CASSGVSGVDTIYF.

This clonotype was seen a few times. The chain recombines TRBV12-3 or TRBV12-4 with TRBJ2-7, with 13 bases identical to TRBD2. The J segment lost 7 bases and the V segment lost 5 bases, leaving 11 bases of the junction unmatched. This CDR3 region has 16 residues. CDR3 loop: CASSRLAGGPPREQYF. DNA for the CDR3: TGTGCCAGCAGTCGACTAGCGGGAGGCCCCCCGCGAGAGCAGTACTTC.

The chain links TRBV7-2 to TRBJ1-5, with D hard to call. Germline V gene sequence: CDR1 SGHTA, CDR2 FQGNSA. The V end was cut by 3 bases, the J end by 2 bases, with 8 bases between. The CDR3 is 14 residues long. CDR3 DNA: TGTGCCAGCAGCTTTACACATGGCAATCAGCCCCAGCATTTT. Its translation: CASSFTHGNQPQHF.

A word on this clonotype: One end of the junction varies from germline; a read error may be responsible. The V and J genes are TRBV6-5 and TRBJ2-3; TRBD2 matches 13 bases. CDR1 is MNHEY and CDR2 is SVGAGI in the germline V gene. There are 19 residues in the CDR3. For the CDR3, the DNA is TGTGCCAGCGGTTACCGCGTAACTAGCGGGAGGGCCTTTGGAGATACGCAGTATTTT. It is translated as CASGYRVTSGRAFGDTQYF.

V usage is TRBV10-3 and J usage is TRBJ2-7; D is unclear. The CDR3 is 15 residues long. From germline, CDR1 is ENHRY and CDR2 SYGVKD. Deletions cut 0 bases from V and 2 bases from J, with 11 bases between. The CDR3 bases are TGTGCCATCAGTGAGTCCGTGGCTAGTACCTACGAGCAGTACTTC. Protein: CAISESVASTYEQYF.

The rearrangement links TRBV25-1 to TRBJ2-5; 7 bases agree with TRBD2. After removal of 1 base from V and 4 bases from J, the junction contained 3 bases not matched to a gene. CDR3 length: 14 residues. Germline V lookup: CDR1 MGHDK, CDR2 SYGVNS. The CDR3 coding sequence is TGTGCCAGCAGTGAATTTGCGGGAGTAGAGACCCAGTACTTC. Amino acid sequence: CASSEFAGVETQYF.